This entry features one T cell receptor (beta chain) sequence. Its antigen is as yet unknown. This CDR3 contains 14 residues. J gave up 5 bases and V 5 bases, and 4 bases lay outside the gene matches. Per germline, CDR1 MNHEY and CDR2 SVGEGT. After template switching added a universal primer site, the resulting cDNA carried unique molecular identifiers. TCRdb used MiXCR to reprocess the 5' RACE reads, holding one entry per CDR3 protein. This sample has some 460,000 distinct CDR3 sequences, with 12% to 15% found just once. This specimen belongs to a study of identical twins. Study observations and caveats: Donors were not followed over many years; analysis was cross-sectional.

A further study also used this sample, focusing on yellow fever vaccine responses in identical twins.

Sequencing was done on a sample of CD4+ T cells sorted from blood. This clonotype was obtained from a woman between 18 and 29 years old in good health. The chain is built from TRBV6-2 or TRBV6-3 and TRBJ2-2; TRBD1 agrees at 8 bases. The CDR3 bases are TGTGCCAGCAGTAACACAGGGGGGACCGGGGAGCTGTTTTTT. Amino acids: CASSNTGGTGELFF.